This TCR beta chain was obtained from a study of human T cells and chemical hapten exposure. Time point given: patch test 1, 2 weeks after DPC sensitization. Regarding treatment: therapeutic diphenylcyclopropenone sensitization with weekly scalp DPC. One entry per CDR3 protein results from TCRdb running MiXCR on the RACE reads. The sample holds 340,000 or so distinct CDR3 sequences, 6% to 8.5% seen once. The clonotype comes from a woman between 18 and 29 years old with alopecia areata. Some clones in this sample may be carry-over from other donors' samples. The source material was whole blood, sampled in connection with sensitization to the hapten diphenylcyclopropenone (DPC).

CDR3 region: CASSQTAYQETQYF. CDR3 nucleotides: TGTGCCAGCAGTCAAACAGCTTACCAAGAGACCCAGTACTTC. The genes are TRBV27 and TRBJ2-5; D unclear. CDR1 and CDR2 from the germline V gene are MNHEY and SMNVEV (reference sequence). The germline V and J ends were trimmed by 5 bases and 0 bases, with 10 bases remaining between them. The CDR3 contains 14 residues.